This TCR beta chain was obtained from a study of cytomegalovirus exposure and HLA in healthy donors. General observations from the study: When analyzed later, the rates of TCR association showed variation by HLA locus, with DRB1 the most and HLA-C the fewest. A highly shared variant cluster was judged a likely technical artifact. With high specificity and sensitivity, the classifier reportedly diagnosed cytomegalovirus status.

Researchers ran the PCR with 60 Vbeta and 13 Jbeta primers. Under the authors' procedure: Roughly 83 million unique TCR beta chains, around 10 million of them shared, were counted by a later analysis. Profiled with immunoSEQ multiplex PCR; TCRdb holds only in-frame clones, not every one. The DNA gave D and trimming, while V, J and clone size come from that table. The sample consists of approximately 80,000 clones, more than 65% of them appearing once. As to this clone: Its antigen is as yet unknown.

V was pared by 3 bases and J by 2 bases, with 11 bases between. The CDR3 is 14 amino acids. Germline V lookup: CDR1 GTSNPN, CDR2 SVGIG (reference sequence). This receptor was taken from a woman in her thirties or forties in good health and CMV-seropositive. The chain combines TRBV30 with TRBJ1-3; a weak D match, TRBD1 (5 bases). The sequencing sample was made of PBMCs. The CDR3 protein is CAWSIGGAGNTIYF. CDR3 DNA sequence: TGTGCCTGGAGCATCGGAGGGGCTGGAAACACCATATATTTT.